A single sample is the source of the 5 T cell receptor beta chains below, sequenced in a study of T cell repertoires in cytomegalovirus infection. TCRdb called the reads again in MiXCR, with one record for every CDR3 protein. The sample holds roughly 500,000 distinct CDR3 sequences; about 39% are singletons and the top ten take 40% to 50%. No cognate antigen is known for these TCRs. The sample here was cultured PBMCs, taken from culture after CMV antigen stimulation. The receptor source for this set is a human donor in good health (CMV status not recorded). Some clones in this sample may be carry-over from other donors' samples.

The chain has TRBV5-4 and TRBJ2-2; TRBD1 or TRBD2 may be the D gene (6 bases each). Trimming shortened V by 4 bases and J by 4 bases, and 14 bases separated the two germline ends. The CDR3 runs to 15 residues. Germline V gives CDR1 SGHNT, CDR2 YYREEE (reference sequence). The CDR3 loop is CASSRSGAGTGELFF. CDR3 in DNA: TGTGCCAGCAGCAGGTCGGGGGCCGGCACCGGGGAGCTGTTTTTT.

The rearrangement joins TRBV28 to TRBJ2-3, with 8 bases fitting TRBD2. The germline V gene has CDR1 MDHEN and CDR2 SYDVKM. This CDR3 is built from 17 residues. Losses at the gene ends were 3 bases for V and 8 bases for J; bases not matched to a gene: 16. CDR3 coding DNA: TGTGCCAGCAGTTTCCCCTTAGTACCGGGGGGGGCCCCTACGCAGTATTTT. Its protein is CASSFPLVPGGAPTQYF. The full variable domain, completed using reference TRBV28 and TRBJ2-3, is DVKVTQSSRYLVKRTGEKVFLECVQDMDHENMFWYRQDPGLGLRLIYFSYDVKMKEKGDIPEGYSVSREKKERFSLILESASTNQTSMYLCASSFPLVPGGAPTQYFGPGTRLTVL.

The rearrangement joins TRBV7-2 to TRBJ2-1; D gene unclear. V gave up 1 base and J gave up 6 bases, with 10 bases separating them. CDR1 is SGHTA, CDR2 FQGNSA, per germline. The CDR3 consists of 14 residues. CDR3 sequence: CASSLEINLNEQFF. The CDR3 coding sequence is TGTGCCAGCAGCTTAGAGATTAACCTCAATGAGCAGTTCTTC.

This clonotype came up a few times. The chain combines TRBV4-2 with TRBJ2-7; D is undetermined. Germline V gene data show CDR1 as LGHNA and CDR2 as YNFKEQ. The V end lost 4 bases, the J end lost 1 base, and 8 bases lay between the germline ends. The CDR3 spans 13 residues. In DNA, the CDR3 is TGTGCCAGCAGCCCCAGTCGGTCCTACGAGCAGTACTTC. Protein sequence: CASSPSRSYEQYF.

J is TRBJ1-1 and V is TRBV20-1; 9 nucleotides align to TRBD1. CDR3 length equals 14 residues. V gave up 4 bases and J gave up 5 bases; unmatched junction bases: 8. Germline loops: CDR1 DFQATT, CDR2 SNEGSKA (reference sequence). The CDR3 DNA reads TGCAGTGCTAACCCGACAGGGGGGGGTACTGAAGCTTTCTTT. Translating gives CSANPTGGGTEAFF.